The entry below describes one T cell receptor beta chain. Its antigen is unidentified. This sample was taken from a study of OX40 agonist ivuxolimab in advanced cancers. The study, taken as a whole, reports: The study found among the lowest clonal expansion in partial responders at 0.1-3.0 mg/kg.

The assay was immunoSEQ multiplex PCR, and TCRdb's table has in-frame clones only and misses some. The sample has 55,000 to 65,000 clones, around 80% seen once. Germline V gives CDR1 MGHRA, CDR2 YSYEKL. The CDR3 length is 15 residues. V gave up 4 bases and J gave up 7 bases, with 20 bases separating them. Patients who had autoimmune disease history or got systemic immunosuppression were left out. The material sequenced was CD4+ or CD8+ T cells sorted from blood, taken in a trial of the OX40 agonist ivuxolimab. The receptor's source is an adult with an advanced solid tumor such as melanoma, head and neck, liver or kidney cancer. The chain has TRBV4-1 and TRBJ2-7; a weak D match, TRBD1 (5 bases). The CDR3 DNA reads TGCGCCAGCAGCCCAGGGCCGACCGCGGCGAGGGAGCAGTACTTC. Its translation is CASSPGPTAAREQYF.